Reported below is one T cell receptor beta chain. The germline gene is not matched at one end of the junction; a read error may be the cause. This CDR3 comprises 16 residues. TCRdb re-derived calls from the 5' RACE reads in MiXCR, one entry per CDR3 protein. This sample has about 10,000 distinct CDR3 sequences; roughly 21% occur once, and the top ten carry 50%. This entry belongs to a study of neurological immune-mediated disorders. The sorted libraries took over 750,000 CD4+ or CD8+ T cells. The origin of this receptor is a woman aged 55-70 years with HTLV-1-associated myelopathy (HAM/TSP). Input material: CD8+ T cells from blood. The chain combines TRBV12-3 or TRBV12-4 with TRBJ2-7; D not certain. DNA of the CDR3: TGTGCCATCAGTTCGTACACCTCGGGCTTGGGGAACGAGCAGTACTTC. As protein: CAISSYTSGLGNEQYF.